This is a list of T cell receptor beta chains from one sample in a study of cytomegalovirus exposure and HLA in healthy donors. Here immunoSEQ multiplex PCR was the method, and the copy in TCRdb shows in-frame clones only, minus some. The sample holds 200,000 to 250,000 clones, approximately 78% seen once. What was sequenced was PBMCs. The receptors come from a boy younger than 18 in good health and CMV-seronegative. Each CDR3 is given with its conserved first and last residue.

v_gene	j_gene	CDR3aa
TRBV10-3	TRBJ1-2	CAISKDRDHGYTF
TRBV30	TRBJ1-5	CAWSVQGVLDQPQHF
TRBV5-4	TRBJ2-1	CASSIGLAGGHNEQFF
TRBV7-6	TRBJ1-3	CASSLRMIAGNTIYF
TRBV27	TRBJ1-6	CASSRIGQGSSPLHF
TRBV7-9	TRBJ2-2	CASRPSGLAPRRDTGELFF
TRBV5-1	TRBJ2-5	CASSSTGKETQYF
TRBV27	TRBJ2-3	CASKPSGFTDTQYF
TRBV19	TRBJ2-1	CASSIVGGGFYNEQFF
TRBV5-6	TRBJ2-2	CASSPDTPTGELFF
TRBV5-6	TRBJ2-1	CASSLLGQGRNEQFF
TRBV2	TRBJ2-2	CASSEASGGFIGELFF
TRBV5-1	TRBJ1-2	CAGSLVPSGGENYGYTF
TRBV11-2	TRBJ1-1	CASSFLSTEAFF
TRBV11-2	TRBJ2-3	CASSLKGDTQYF
TRBV7-3	TRBJ2-3	CASSLTGTHSGGAIDTQYF
TRBV6-5	TRBJ1-3	CASLTGSGNTIYF
TRBV4-1	TRBJ1-4	CASSQPALGRGSWKLFF
TRBV19	TRBJ1-5	CASTFLTGVDQPQHF
TRBV28	TRBJ1-2	CASSLVPGDYGYTF
TRBV7-8	TRBJ1-1	CASSSRVAMNTEAFF
TRBV5-8	TRBJ1-1	CASSWDWNTEAFF
TRBV5-6	TRBJ1-2	CASNGQGFGYGYTF
TRBV25-1	TRBJ1-2	CASSDGNKPAAYGYTF
TRBV2	TRBJ2-7	CASIIDSYSYEQYF
TRBV19	TRBJ2-7	CASSISGGRDEQYF
TRBV19	TRBJ1-2	CASSTTVNYGYTF
TRBV6-6	TRBJ2-1	CASSFGTSPPNEQFF
TRBV23-1	TRBJ2-4	CASSQSGQGAKNIQYF
TRBV6-6	TRBJ1-6	CVAVPRLYSPLHF
TRBV27	.	CASSLLAEVLEQYF
TRBV7-9	TRBJ2-1	CSSSLAPGEQFF
TRBV7-2	TRBJ1-1	CASSSQGGNTEAFF
TRBV15	TRBJ1-1	CATSRDRQTNTEAFF
TRBV9	TRBJ1-2	CASSGGGTYGYTF
TRBV20-1	TRBJ2-7	CSARAGDEQYF
TRBV5-1	TRBJ1-2	CASSLGWSGGYGYTF
TRBV11-2	TRBJ2-7	CASSRHGTASYEQYF
TRBV10-1	TRBJ1-1	CASSLRRGASEAFF
TRBV5-1	TRBJ1-2	CASSPGQGVLYGYTF
TRBV9	TRBJ1-5	CASSPTPAGGSNQPQHF
TRBV5-1	TRBJ1-5	CASSLGGYNQPQHF